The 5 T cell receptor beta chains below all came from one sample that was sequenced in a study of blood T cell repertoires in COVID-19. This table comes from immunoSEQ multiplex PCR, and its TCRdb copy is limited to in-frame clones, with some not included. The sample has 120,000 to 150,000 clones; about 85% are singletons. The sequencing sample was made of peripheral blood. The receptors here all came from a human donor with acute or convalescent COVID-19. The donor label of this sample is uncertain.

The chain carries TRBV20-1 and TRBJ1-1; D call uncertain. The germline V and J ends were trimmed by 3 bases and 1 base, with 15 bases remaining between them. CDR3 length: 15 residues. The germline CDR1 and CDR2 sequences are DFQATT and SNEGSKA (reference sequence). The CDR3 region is CSASVKAARNTEAFF. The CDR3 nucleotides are TGCAGTGCTAGTGTGAAGGCGGCCAGGAACACTGAAGCTTTCTTT.

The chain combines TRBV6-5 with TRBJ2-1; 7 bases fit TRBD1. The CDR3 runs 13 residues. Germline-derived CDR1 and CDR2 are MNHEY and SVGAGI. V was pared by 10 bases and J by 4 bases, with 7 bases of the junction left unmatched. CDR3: CATYRQGYNEQFF. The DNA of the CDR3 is TGTGCCACCTATAGACAGGGTTACAATGAGCAGTTCTTC.

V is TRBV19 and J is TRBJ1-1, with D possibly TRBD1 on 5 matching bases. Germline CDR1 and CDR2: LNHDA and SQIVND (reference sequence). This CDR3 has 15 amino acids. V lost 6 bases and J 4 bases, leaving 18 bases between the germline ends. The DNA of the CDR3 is TGTGCCAGTAGGAAGCAGGGCCCGGGTGGCACTGAAGCTTTCTTT. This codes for CASRKQGPGGTEAFF.

Here the CDR3 DNA reads TGTGCCAGTAGTACTTGGGCAGGGGGTTCTAACTATGGCTACACCTTC. Translated, it gives CASSTWAGGSNYGYTF. The chain carries TRBV19 and TRBJ1-2; 7 nucleotides match TRBD1. CDR1 and CDR2 (germline): LNHDA, SQIVND (reference sequence). Losses at the gene ends were 4 bases for V and 0 bases for J; bases not matched to a gene: 8. The CDR3 is 16 residues long.

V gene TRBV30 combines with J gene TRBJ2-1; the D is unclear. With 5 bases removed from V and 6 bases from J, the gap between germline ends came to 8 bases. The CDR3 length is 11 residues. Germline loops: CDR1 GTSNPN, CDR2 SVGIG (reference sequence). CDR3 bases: TGTGCCTGGGGTCGGAGCAATGAGCAGTTCTTC. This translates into CAWGRSNEQFF.